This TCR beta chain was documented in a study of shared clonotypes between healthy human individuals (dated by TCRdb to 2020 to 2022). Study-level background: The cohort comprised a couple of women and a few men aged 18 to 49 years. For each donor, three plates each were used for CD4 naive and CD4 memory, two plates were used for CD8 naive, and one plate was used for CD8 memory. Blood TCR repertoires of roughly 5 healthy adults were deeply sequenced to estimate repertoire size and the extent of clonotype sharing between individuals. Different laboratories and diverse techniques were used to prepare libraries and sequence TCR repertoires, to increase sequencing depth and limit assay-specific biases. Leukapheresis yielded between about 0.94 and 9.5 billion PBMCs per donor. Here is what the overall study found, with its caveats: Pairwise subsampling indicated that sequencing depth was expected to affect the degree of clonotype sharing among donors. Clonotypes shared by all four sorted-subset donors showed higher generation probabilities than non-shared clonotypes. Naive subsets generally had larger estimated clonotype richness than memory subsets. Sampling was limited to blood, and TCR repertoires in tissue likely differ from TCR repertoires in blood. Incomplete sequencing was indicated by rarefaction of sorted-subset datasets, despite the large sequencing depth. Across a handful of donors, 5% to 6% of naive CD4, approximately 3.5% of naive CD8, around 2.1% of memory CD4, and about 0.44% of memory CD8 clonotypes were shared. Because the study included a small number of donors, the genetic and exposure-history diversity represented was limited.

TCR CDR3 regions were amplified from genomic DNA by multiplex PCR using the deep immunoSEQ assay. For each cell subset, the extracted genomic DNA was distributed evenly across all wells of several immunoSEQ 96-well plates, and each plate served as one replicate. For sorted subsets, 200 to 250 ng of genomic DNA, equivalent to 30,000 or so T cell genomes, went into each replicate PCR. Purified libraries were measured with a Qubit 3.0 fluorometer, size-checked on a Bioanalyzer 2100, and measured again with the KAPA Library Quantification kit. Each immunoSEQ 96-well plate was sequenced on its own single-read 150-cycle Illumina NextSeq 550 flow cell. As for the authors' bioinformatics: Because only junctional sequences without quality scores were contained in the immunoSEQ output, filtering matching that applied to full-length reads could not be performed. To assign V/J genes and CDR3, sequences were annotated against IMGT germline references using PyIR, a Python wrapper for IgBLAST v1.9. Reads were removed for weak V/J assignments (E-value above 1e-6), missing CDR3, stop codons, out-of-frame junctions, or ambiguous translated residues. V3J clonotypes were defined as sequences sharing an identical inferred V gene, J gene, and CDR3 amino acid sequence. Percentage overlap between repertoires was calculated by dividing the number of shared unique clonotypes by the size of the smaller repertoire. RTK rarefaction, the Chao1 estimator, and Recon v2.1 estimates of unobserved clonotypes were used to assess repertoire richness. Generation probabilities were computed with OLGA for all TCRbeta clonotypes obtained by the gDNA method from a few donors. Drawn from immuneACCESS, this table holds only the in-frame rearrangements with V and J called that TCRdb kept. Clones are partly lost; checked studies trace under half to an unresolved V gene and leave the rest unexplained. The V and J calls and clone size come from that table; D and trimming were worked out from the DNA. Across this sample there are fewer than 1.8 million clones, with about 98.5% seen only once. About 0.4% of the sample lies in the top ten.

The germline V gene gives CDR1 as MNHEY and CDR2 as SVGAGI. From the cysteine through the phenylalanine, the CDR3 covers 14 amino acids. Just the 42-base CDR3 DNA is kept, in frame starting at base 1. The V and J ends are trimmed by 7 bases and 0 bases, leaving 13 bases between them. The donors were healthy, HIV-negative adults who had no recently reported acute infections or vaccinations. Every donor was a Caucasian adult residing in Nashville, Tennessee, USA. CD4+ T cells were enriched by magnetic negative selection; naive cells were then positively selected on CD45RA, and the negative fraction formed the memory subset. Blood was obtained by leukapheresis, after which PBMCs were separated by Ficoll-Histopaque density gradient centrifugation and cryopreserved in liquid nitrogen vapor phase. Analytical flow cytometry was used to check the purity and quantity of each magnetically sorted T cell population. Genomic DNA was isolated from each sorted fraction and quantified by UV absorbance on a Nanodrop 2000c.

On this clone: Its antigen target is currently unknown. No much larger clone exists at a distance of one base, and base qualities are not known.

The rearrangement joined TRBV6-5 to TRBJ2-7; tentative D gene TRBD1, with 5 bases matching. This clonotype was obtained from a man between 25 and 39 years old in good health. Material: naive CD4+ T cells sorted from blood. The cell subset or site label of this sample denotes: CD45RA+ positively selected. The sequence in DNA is TGTGCCAGCACCAATCTGGGGCGCTCCTACGAGCAGTACTTC. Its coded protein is CASTNLGRSYEQYF.